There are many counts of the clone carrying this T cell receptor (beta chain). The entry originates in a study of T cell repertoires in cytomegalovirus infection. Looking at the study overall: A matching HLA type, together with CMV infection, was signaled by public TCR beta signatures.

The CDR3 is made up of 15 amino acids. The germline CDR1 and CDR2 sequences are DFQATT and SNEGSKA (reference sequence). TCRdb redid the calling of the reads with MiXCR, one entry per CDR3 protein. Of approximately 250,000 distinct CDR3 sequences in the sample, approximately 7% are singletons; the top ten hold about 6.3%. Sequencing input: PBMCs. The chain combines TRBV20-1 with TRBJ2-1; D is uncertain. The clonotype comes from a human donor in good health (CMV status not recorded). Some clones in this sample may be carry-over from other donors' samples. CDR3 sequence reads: CSLRSRGIPYNEQFF. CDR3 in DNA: TGCAGCCTAAGGTCGAGAGGTATCCCCTACAATGAGCAGTTCTTC.